The rows below give T cell receptor beta chains drawn from one sample of a study of blood T cell repertoires in COVID-19. Generated by immunoSEQ multiplex PCR, the TCRdb table keeps only in-frame clones and is missing some. The top ten hold roughly 4% of the sample, which has more than 60,000 clones, around 83% seen once. Sample: peripheral blood. These receptor sequences come from a man between 45 and 60 years old with acute or convalescent COVID-19. Each CDR3 is given with its conserved first and last residue. Each record gives: clone size, D gene, V gene, J gene, CDR3 protein, CDR3 DNA. D genes are given only for firm matches. Not all rows give a size; the values are once, few, many and, for expanded clones, a class.

>NA|NA|TRBV7-2|TRBJ1-1
CASSLVGGEAFF
TGTGCCAGCAGCTTAGTCGGGGGTGAAGCTTTCTTT
>NA|TRBD1|TRBV15|TRBJ1-5
CATNRGGRQPQHF
TGTGCCACAAACAGGGGTGGCCGTCAGCCCCAGCATTTT
>NA|TRBD1|TRBV6-5|TRBJ1-1
CASSPTGVATEAFF
TGTGCCAGCAGCCCCACAGGGGTGGCCACTGAAGCTTTCTTT
>medium-sized|NA|TRBV5-1|TRBJ1-5
CASSLGGAKGQPQHF
TGCGCCAGCAGCTTGGGTGGGGCGAAAGGTCAGCCCCAGCATTTT
>NA|NA|TRBV5-1|TRBJ2-3
CASTFSEADTQYF
TGCGCCAGCACTTTTAGCGAGGCAGATACGCAGTATTTT
>NA|NA|TRBV18|TRBJ2-1
CASSPREGDSYNEQFF
TGTGCCAGCTCCCCTAGAGAGGGGGACTCCTACAATGAGCAGTTCTTC
>NA|NA|TRBV5-6|TRBJ1-2
CASSLAIGGYTF
TGTGCCAGCAGCTTGGCCATCGGGGGCTACACCTTC
>NA|NA|TRBV5-1|TRBJ2-3
CASSLLSTDTQYF
TGCGCCAGCAGCTTGCTAAGCACAGATACGCAGTATTTT
>NA|NA|TRBV25-1|TRBJ1-5
CASRRQNGEPQHF
TGTGCCAGCAGAAGACAAAACGGGGAGCCCCAGCATTTT
>NA|TRBD1|TRBV19|TRBJ1-2
CASNGQGENYGYTF
TGTGCCAGTAACGGGCAGGGGGAAAACTATGGCTACACCTTC
>NA|TRBD1|TRBV27|TRBJ1-6
CASSFYGQGGNSPLHF
TGTGCCAGCAGTTTCTACGGACAGGGGGGTAATTCACCCCTCCACTTT
>NA|TRBD1|TRBV7-2|TRBJ2-7
CASSSTGSSSYEQYF
TGTGCCAGCAGCTCGACAGGGTCTAGCTCCTACGAGCAGTACTTC
>NA|TRBD2|TRBV30|TRBJ2-5
CAWSVFGWEGLIETQYF
TGTGCCTGGAGTGTATTTGGGTGGGAGGGCCTAATAGAGACCCAGTACTTC
>once|NA|TRBV25-1|TRBJ2-1
CASSDHLLGGIRYNEQFF
TGTGCCAGCAGTGACCACCTCCTAGGAGGGATTCGGTACAATGAGCAGTTCTTC
>NA|NA|TRBV11-3|TRBJ1-4
CASSLHDQGEKLFF
TGTGCCAGCAGCTTACACGACCAGGGGGAAAAACTGTTTTTT
>NA|TRBD2|TRBV5-1|TRBJ2-3
CASSHLAAPTDTQYF
TGCGCCAGCAGCCACCTAGCGGCCCCCACAGATACGCAGTATTTT
>NA|TRBD2|TRBV11-3|TRBJ2-1
CASSLVSGGDNEQFF
TGTGCCAGCAGCTTAGTTTCGGGAGGAGACAATGAGCAGTTCTTC
>NA|TRBD2|TRBV27|TRBJ2-3
CASSPRGGSTDTQYF
TGTGCCAGCAGCCCCCGGGGGGGCAGCACAGATACGCAGTATTTT
>NA|TRBD1|TRBV6-5|TRBJ1-2
CATGTGGGYGYTF
TGTGCCACCGGGACAGGGGGAGGCTATGGCTACACCTTC
>NA|NA|TRBV27|TRBJ2-7
CASSSLERTYEQYF
TGTGCCAGCAGTTCCCTGGAGAGAACCTACGAGCAGTACTTC
>NA|TRBD2|TRBV5-1|TRBJ2-5
CASSLGLAGGETQYF
TGCGCCAGCAGCCTGGGACTAGCGGGAGGAGAGACCCAGTACTTC
>once|TRBD1|TRBV13|TRBJ1-2
CASSFRTGIDGYTF
TGTGCCAGCAGCTTCCGGACAGGGATAGATGGCTACACCTTC
>once|NA|TRBV11-2|TRBJ2-5
CASSLGREETQYF
TGTGCCAGCAGCTTAGGCAGGGAAGAGACCCAGTACTTC
>NA|NA|TRBV11-2|TRBJ1-4
CASSLAFEKLFF
TGTGCCAGCAGCTTAGCGTTTGAAAAACTGTTTTTT
>once|TRBD1|TRBV4-1|TRBJ1-2
CASSQERGLGGYTF
TGCGCCAGCAGCCAAGAGAGGGGGCTTGGTGGCTACACCTTC
>NA|NA|TRBV6-5|TRBJ1-3
CASSLQGTGNTIYF
TGTGCCAGCAGTCTTCAGGGGACTGGAAACACCATATATTTT
>NA|NA|TRBV29-1|TRBJ2-2
CSVDLATGELFF
TGCAGCGTGGATCTAGCCACCGGGGAGCTGTTTTTT
>NA|TRBD2|TRBV6-1|TRBJ2-1
CASSGRAGLADYNEQFF
TGTGCCAGCAGTGGCCGCGCTGGACTAGCGGACTACAATGAGCAGTTCTTC
>NA|NA|TRBV10-3|TRBJ1-1
CAIKAQVGNTEAFF
TGTGCCATCAAGGCACAGGTGGGGAACACTGAAGCTTTCTTT
>few|TRBD1|TRBV7-9|TRBJ1-6
CASSSRDRGYNSPLHF
TGTGCCAGCAGCTCCCGGGACAGGGGTTATAATTCACCCCTCCACTTT
>NA|NA|TRBV5-4|TRBJ1-2
CASSLDENYGYTF
TGTGCCAGCAGCTTGGATGAGAACTATGGCTACACCTTC
>NA|NA|TRBV4-1|TRBJ2-1
CASSRSWGPGNEQFF
TGCGCCAGCAGCCGGTCTTGGGGGCCGGGGAATGAGCAGTTCTTC
>NA|NA|TRBV25-1|TRBJ2-2
CASSGRENTGELFF
TGTGCCAGCAGTGGGCGGGAGAACACCGGGGAGCTGTTTTTT
>NA|TRBD2|TRBV9|TRBJ2-5
CASSVDAGGRQETQYF
TGTGCCAGCAGCGTTGACGCGGGGGGCCGCCAAGAGACCCAGTACTTC
>few|NA|TRBV5-4|TRBJ1-3
CASSLAGGGNTIYF
TGTGCCAGCAGCTTGGCAGGAGGGGGAAACACCATATATTTT
>NA|NA|TRBV6-7|TRBJ1-3
CASSYAARQTPSGNTIYF
TGTGCCAGCAGTTACGCTGCCCGACAGACCCCCTCTGGAAACACCATATATTTT
>NA|NA|TRBV6-5|TRBJ2-7
CASSYFSGSSYEQYF
TGTGCCAGCAGTTACTTTAGCGGAAGCTCCTACGAGCAGTACTTC
>NA|NA|TRBV5-8|TRBJ2-1
CASSSRDGVAYNEQFF
TGTGCCAGCAGCTCCCGGGATGGGGTTGCCTACAATGAGCAGTTCTTC
>NA|NA|TRBV7-9|TRBJ1-1
CASSPRQTEAFF
TGTGCCAGCAGCCCTAGACAGACTGAAGCTTTCTTT
>NA|NA|TRBV11-3|TRBJ1-5
CASSPRGSYSNQPQHF
TGTGCCAGCAGCCCGCGCGGATCTTATAGCAATCAGCCCCAGCATTTT
>NA|TRBD1|TRBV6-5|TRBJ1-6
CASSPDRVHSPLHF
TGTGCCAGCAGCCCGGACAGGGTTCATTCACCCCTCCACTTT
>NA|NA|TRBV2|TRBJ2-5
CASLVMRGTQYF
TGTGCCAGCTTGGTGATGCGGGGGACCCAGTACTTC
>NA|NA|TRBV6-5|TRBJ1-5
CASSFRGTGTIRPQHF
TGTGCCAGCAGTTTCCGGGGCACAGGGACGATCCGGCCCCAGCATTTT
>NA|NA|TRBV5-6|TRBJ2-5
CASSLRAGYQETQYF
TGTGCCAGCAGCTTGCGGGCAGGGTACCAAGAGACCCAGTACTTC
>NA|NA|TRBV30|TRBJ1-3
CAWMSSGNTIYF
TGTGCCTGGATGAGCTCTGGAAACACCATATATTTT
>NA|TRBD1|TRBV7-3|TRBJ2-7
CASSTSAAGGEQYF
TGTGCCAGCAGTACCTCAGCGGCAGGGGGCGAACAGTACTTC
>NA|NA|TRBV10-3|TRBJ1-4
CAISESSATNEKLFF
TGTGCCATCAGTGAATCATCAGCAACTAATGAAAAACTGTTTTTT
>NA|TRBD1|TRBV9|TRBJ1-2
CASSPPGTGLSYTF
TGTGCCAGCAGCCCCCCCGGGACAGGGCTTAGCTACACCTTC
>NA|TRBD1|TRBV5-1|TRBJ2-7
CASSWGQGGFEQYF
TGCGCCAGCAGCTGGGGACAGGGGGGGTTTGAGCAGTACTTC
>NA|TRBD1|TRBV6-1|TRBJ1-1
CASSEGQRPEAFF
TGTGCCAGCAGTGAGGGACAGAGGCCTGAAGCTTTCTTT
>NA|NA|TRBV6-5|TRBJ2-2
CASSYSRVTGELFF
TGTGCCAGCAGTTACTCGAGGGTCACCGGGGAGCTGTTTTTT
>once|TRBD1|TRBV9|TRBJ2-1
CASSPPGQGFNEQFF
TGTGCCAGCAGCCCTCCTGGACAGGGGTTCAATGAGCAGTTCTTC
>NA|TRBD2|TRBV19|TRBJ2-1
CASSIVGREGRNEQFF
TGTGCCAGTAGTATAGTAGGGCGGGAGGGCCGCAATGAGCAGTTCTTC
>NA|NA|TRBV30|TRBJ2-7
CAVGAAYEQYF
TGTGCTGTTGGGGCCGCCTACGAGCAGTACTTC
>NA|NA|TRBV14|TRBJ2-1
CASSQGGGRTSYNEQFF
TGTGCCAGCAGCCAAGGGGGGGGGCGAACCTCCTACAATGAGCAGTTCTTC